Detailed here is one T cell receptor beta chain. This record belongs to a study of blood T cell repertoires in COVID-19. The length of the CDR3 is 15 residues. Trimming cost V 6 bases and J 8 bases; bases outside gene matches: 8. Germline V lookup: CDR1 WNHNN, CDR2 SYGVQD (reference sequence). In the authors' workflow: The authors estimated nucleated cell counts from reference gene primer amplification. TCRdb's table, derived via immunoSEQ multiplex PCR, lists solely in-frame clones and lacks some. The DNA was the basis for D and trimming; V, J and clone size are from that table. The sample lists over 350,000 clones; approximately 90% were seen once.

The genes are TRBV10-1 and TRBJ2-1, with 12 bases that match TRBD2. This clonotype originated in a woman younger than 45 with acute or convalescent COVID-19. Sequenced input: peripheral blood. CDR3 region: CASSRSGTSGYEQFF. In DNA, the CDR3 is TGCGCCAGCAGCCGATCCGGGACTAGCGGGTATGAGCAGTTCTTC.